These 32 T cell receptor beta chains were all obtained from the same sample, sequenced in a study of T cell repertoires in cytomegalovirus infection. One entry per CDR3 protein, called by TCRdb with MiXCR from the reads. The data contain just over 300,000 distinct CDR3 sequences, about a sixth of them singletons. The sequenced material came from PBMCs. The receptors stem from a human donor in good health (CMV status not recorded). Some clones in this sample may be carry-over from other donors' samples.

This clonotype appeared a few times. The chain's CDR3 is CASSPPGLAISEQFF. In DNA form, the CDR3 reads TGTGCCAGCTCACCACCGGGGCTAGCGATAAGCGAGCAGTTCTTC. The V call is TRBV18, the J call TRBJ2-1; a weak D match, TRBD2 (6 bases). This CDR3 has 15 amino acids. V shed 0 bases and J shed 10 bases, with 16 bases lying between them. Per germline, CDR1 KGHSH and CDR2 LQKENI.

This clonotype was detected many times. The J gene is TRBJ2-7, the V gene TRBV7-8; D is possibly TRBD1 (5 bases). The germline gives CDR1 SGHVS, CDR2 FQNEAQ. The CDR3 consists of 16 residues. V shed 1 base and J shed 4 bases, with 17 bases lying between them. This chain's CDR3 is CASSLEGALTSYEQYF. The DNA of the CDR3 is TGTGCCAGCAGCTTAGAAGGGGCGTTGACATCTTACGAGCAGTACTTC.

This clonotype was seen a handful of times. The rearrangement links TRBV12-3 or TRBV12-4 to TRBJ2-2, with D tentatively TRBD2 (5 bases). This CDR3 contains 16 residues. Trimming left V 3 bases short and J 2 bases short, with 13 bases between. CDR3 residues: CASSFQRAVNTGELFF. CDR3 nucleotide sequence: TGTGCCAGCAGTTTTCAGAGGGCGGTAAACACCGGGGAGCTGTTTTTT.

This clonotype appeared a few times. The chain joins TRBV15 to TRBJ1-2, with unresolved D. This CDR3 has 14 residues. Germline CDR1 and CDR2: LNHNV and YYDKDF (reference sequence). Trimming cost V 0 bases and J 0 bases, with 5 bases left between them. The CDR3 protein is CATSRDFANYGYTF. The CDR3 coding sequence is TGTGCCACCAGCAGAGATTTTGCTAACTATGGCTACACCTTC.

The CDR3 sequence: CASSYAAGGGAEVYGYTF. For the CDR3, the DNA is TGTGCCAGCAGTTACGCCGCCGGGGGGGGGGCTGAGGTCTATGGCTACACCTTC. The chain carries TRBV6-5 and TRBJ1-2, with a weak D call TRBD1 (6 bases). V was cut by 2 bases and J by 4 bases, with 23 bases left in between. The germline CDR1 and CDR2 sequences are MNHEY and SVGAGI. This CDR3 has 18 residues.

This chain joins TRBV3-1 and TRBJ1-1; D remains ambiguous. The CDR3 has 14 residues. V was pared by 4 bases and J by 2 bases, with 11 bases between. Germline CDR1 reads LGHDT; CDR2 reads YNNKEL (reference sequence). CDR3 in amino acids: CASSRKGGNTEAFF. Written as DNA, the CDR3 is TGTGCCAGCAGCCGCAAGGGAGGAAACACTGAAGCTTTCTTT.

This clonotype has just a few counts. The chain joins TRBV12-3 or TRBV12-4 to TRBJ2-5; no firm D call. Trimming removed 1 base from V and 5 bases from J, with 11 bases in between. This CDR3 contains 14 residues. CDR3 protein: CASSLGGSLETQYF. The CDR3 DNA is TGTGCCAGCAGTTTAGGCGGCAGCCTTGAGACCCAGTACTTC.

The CDR3 sequence is CASSESDSIEQYF. CDR3 coding DNA: TGTGCCAGCAGTGAATCCGACAGTATCGAGCAGTACTTC. The chain uses TRBV6-1 and TRBJ2-7; a possible D gene is TRBD1 (5 bases). V was trimmed by 2 bases and J by 6 bases, leaving 11 bases between them. Germline CDR1 and CDR2: MNHNS and SASEGT. This CDR3 region has 13 residues.

This clonotype was detected many times. The chain employs TRBV7-2 and TRBJ2-2; weak D call: TRBD1 (5 bases). The CDR3 covers 15 residues. Trimming left V 3 bases short and J 5 bases short, with 13 bases between. Germline CDR1 reads SGHTA; CDR2 reads FQGNSA. The CDR3 nucleotides are TGTGCCAGCAGCTTCGGCAGGGCCGGTACCGGGGAGCTGTTTTTT. Translated: CASSFGRAGTGELFF.

V gene TRBV20-1 combines with J gene TRBJ2-7; weak D call: TRBD2 (7 bases). Germline V gives CDR1 DFQATT, CDR2 SNEGSKA (reference sequence). Trimming removed 3 bases from V and 6 bases from J, with 9 bases in between. The CDR3 length is 11 residues. CDR3 amino acids: CSARGGREQYF. The CDR3 DNA is TGCAGTGCTAGGGGGGGGCGCGAGCAGTACTTC.

The chain joins TRBV20-1 to TRBJ2-2; 8 nucleotides match TRBD2. This CDR3 contains 19 residues. V was clipped by 1 base and J by 2 bases; unmatched bases: 15. The germline V gene encodes CDR1 DFQATT and CDR2 SNEGSKA (reference sequence). The CDR3 protein is CSARAGWERGISNTGELFF. As DNA, the CDR3 is TGCAGTGCTAGAGCCGGGTGGGAGCGGGGGATTTCTAACACCGGGGAGCTGTTTTTT.

This clonotype turned up a few times. The V call is TRBV2, the J call TRBJ2-1; no clear D. V was shortened by 2 bases and J by 7 bases, with 18 bases between the two germline ends. Germline CDR1 and CDR2: SNHLY and FYNNEI. This CDR3 contains 16 residues. The CDR3 nucleotides read TGTGCCAGCAGTGAATCTTGGGGAAGAACGACGAATGAGCAGTTCTTC. Encoded protein: CASSESWGRTTNEQFF.

At least ten counts were recorded for this clonotype. The gene calls are TRBV7-2 and TRBJ2-3; D is perhaps TRBD1 (6 bases). The CDR3 has 16 residues. With 0 bases removed from V and 4 bases from J, the gap between germline ends came to 14 bases. In germline, CDR1 is SGHTA, CDR2 FQGNSA. The CDR3 here is CASSLAHQGQADTQYF. The CDR3 DNA reads as TGTGCCAGCAGCTTAGCGCATCAGGGGCAAGCAGATACGCAGTATTTT.

There are many counts of this clonotype. The V gene is TRBV7-6, the J gene TRBJ2-5; possible D gene TRBD2, 6 bases. V lost 8 bases to trimming and J lost 2 bases, with 21 bases between them. Germline V CDR1 and CDR2: SGHVS, FNYEAQ. The CDR3 loop spans 16 amino acids. CDR3 DNA sequence: TGTGCCAGCGCGGCGGCTAGGCGGGGAGCTCAAGAGACCCAGTACTTC. Translating it yields CASAAARRGAQETQYF.

The V and J genes are TRBV18 and TRBJ2-7, with a tentative D call TRBD2 (6 bases). CDR1 is KGHSH and CDR2 is LQKENI in the germline V gene. This CDR3 region has 15 residues. V gave up 5 bases and J gave up 3 bases, with 17 bases separating them. The DNA for the CDR3 is TGTGCCAGCTCAACGGGGGTAACGCGAGACTACGAGCAGTACTTC. As protein: CASSTGVTRDYEQYF.

There are many counts of this clonotype. V usage is TRBV12-3 or TRBV12-4 and J usage is TRBJ2-1; TRBD2 aligns across 10 bases. The CDR3 consists of 13 residues. Trimming at V came to 6 bases and at J to 5 bases, leaving 1 base not matched to a gene. The CDR3 loop reads CASSTSGNNEQFF. The CDR3 DNA sequence: TGTGCCAGCAGCACTAGCGGGAACAATGAGCAGTTCTTC.

There are many counts of this clonotype. The J gene is TRBJ2-3, the V gene TRBV25-1; 8 positions agree with TRBD2. J gave up 6 bases and V 3 bases, and 8 bases lay outside the gene matches. This CDR3 spans 15 amino acids. Per germline, CDR1 MGHDK and CDR2 SYGVNS. The CDR3 protein is CASSDPAGVWDTQYF. Here the CDR3 DNA reads TGTGCCAGCAGTGACCCAGCGGGGGTTTGGGATACGCAGTATTTT.

On this clonotype itself: The junction does not match germline at one end; this may be a read error. The chain uses TRBV15 and TRBJ1-1; perhaps TRBD1 as D (5 bases). Per the germline V gene, CDR1 is LNHNV and CDR2 is YYDKDF (reference sequence). The CDR3 runs 13 residues. CDR3 DNA: TGTGACACCAGCAGGGAGATGAACACTGAAGCTTTCTTT. Its translation: CDTSREMNTEAFF.

To note about this clonotype: A read error is likely, as this CDR3 ends without the conserved phenylalanine or tryptophan. The rearrangement uses TRBV18 and TRBJ1-2, with unresolved D. The CDR3 loop spans 16 amino acids. Per germline, CDR1 KGHSH and CDR2 LQKENI. V shed 1 base and J shed 4 bases, with 16 bases lying between them. CDR3 sequence reads: CASSPLVRSETYGYTV. DNA for the CDR3: TGTGCCAGCTCACCACTGGTACGCTCGGAGACCTATGGCTACACCGTC.

This clonotype came up many times. This chain joins TRBV7-2 and TRBJ1-2, with TRBD1 matching 11 bases. CDR1 and CDR2 (germline): SGHTA, FQGNSA. The CDR3 is 19 amino acids. V lost 5 bases, J lost 3 bases, and 17 bases stayed unmatched. The CDR3 nucleotides are TGTGCCAGCAGCCCCTATTTTCAGGGACAGGGGGTGGGGGACTATGGCTACACCTTC. It encodes CASSPYFQGQGVGDYGYTF.

This clonotype was counted a few times. The rearrangement joins TRBV6-6 to TRBJ2-5, with 7 bases that match TRBD1. The CDR3 spans 14 residues. The V segment lost 6 bases and the J segment 2 bases; nucleotides outside the gene matches: 6. Germline loops: CDR1 MNHNY, CDR2 SVGAGI (reference sequence). This CDR3 is CASSFDRDQETQYF. The CDR3 nucleotides are TGTGCCAGCAGCTTTGACAGGGATCAAGAGACCCAGTACTTC.

This clonotype qualifies as medium-sized. This rearrangement joins TRBV7-2 to TRBJ2-2; 10 bases are shared with TRBD2. The germline gives CDR1 SGHTA, CDR2 FQGNSA. Trimming took 1 base from V and 7 from J; bases not matched to a gene: 3. This CDR3 spans 15 amino acids. In DNA, the CDR3 is TGTGCCAGCAGCTTAGTACTAGCGGGGCTCGGGGAGCTGTTTTTT. Its translation: CASSLVLAGLGELFF.

This clonotype was seen many times. The chain couples TRBV12-3 or TRBV12-4 to TRBJ2-6; D may be TRBD1 (6 bases). The CDR3 consists of 16 residues. V was trimmed by 1 base and J by 2 bases, leaving 9 bases between them. The CDR3 reads CASSLEQGPGANVLTF. As DNA, the CDR3 is TGTGCCAGCAGTTTAGAGCAGGGGCCTGGGGCCAACGTCCTGACTTTC.

This clonotype was picked up many times. This chain uses TRBV20-1 with TRBJ1-2; perhaps TRBD1 as D (6 bases). The CDR3 is 13 amino acids. The germline gives CDR1 DFQATT, CDR2 SNEGSKA (reference sequence). The V and J ends lost 3 bases and 7 bases respectively, with 15 bases between them. The CDR3: CSARGGHLLGYTF. The CDR3 DNA reads TGCAGTGCTAGGGGGGGGCACCTTCTTGGCTACACCTTC.

This clonotype was detected a few times. The chain is built from TRBV20-1 and TRBJ1-2; possible D gene TRBD1, 5 bases. V lost 0 bases and J 3 bases, leaving 11 bases between the germline ends. CDR3 length equals 14 residues. From germline, CDR1 is DFQATT and CDR2 SNEGSKA (reference sequence). CDR3 in DNA: TGCAGTGCTAGAGATAGGGCGGGGGACTATGGCTACACCTTC. It specifies CSARDRAGDYGYTF.

V usage is TRBV28 and J usage is TRBJ2-5; 11 bases align to TRBD2. The CDR3 consists of 14 residues. Germline values: CDR1 MDHEN, CDR2 SYDVKM. V gave up 9 bases and J gave up 0 bases; unmatched junction bases: 3. CDR3 coding DNA: TGTGCCAGTTTAGCGGGGGGGAACCAAGAGACCCAGTACTTC. As protein: CASLAGGNQETQYF. Variable domain in full (rest from reference TRBV28 and TRBJ2-5): DVKVTQSSRYLVKRTGEKVFLECVQDMDHENMFWYRQDPGLGLRLIYFSYDVKMKEKGDIPEGYSVSREKKERFSLILESASTNQTSMYLCASLAGGNQETQYFGPGTRLLVL.

The CDR3 sequence: CASTLRASLTEAFF. CDR3 nucleotide sequence: TGTGCCAGTACCCTGAGGGCTAGCCTGACTGAAGCTTTCTTT. This chain links TRBV19 with TRBJ1-1, with D unresolved. Germline assignment: CDR1 LNHDA and CDR2 SQIVND (reference sequence). The CDR3 totals 14 residues. Trimming took 7 bases from V and 5 from J, leaving 17 bases between them.

This chain links TRBV29-1 with TRBJ1-5; weak D call: TRBD1 (6 bases). Germline assignment: CDR1 SQVTM and CDR2 ANQGSEA. There are 13 residues in the CDR3. In DNA form, the CDR3 reads TGCAGAACCGACAGGCCGGTCTATCAGCCCCAGCATTTT. Translated: CRTDRPVYQPQHF.

This clonotype was detected ten times or more. The V call is TRBV6-1, the J call TRBJ2-5; maybe TRBD1 (7 bases). There are 15 residues in the CDR3. V was cut by 8 bases and J by 6 bases, with 22 bases left in between. In germline, CDR1 is MNHNS, CDR2 SASEGT. CDR3 residues: CASGSGGTVIQTQYF. The CDR3 DNA reads as TGTGCCAGCGGGTCAGGGGGGACCGTTATCCAGACCCAGTACTTC.

This clonotype has a count of ten or more. The rearrangement joins TRBV7-8 to TRBJ2-2; 7 positions agree with TRBD1. The CDR3 is made up of 14 amino acids. V lost 10 bases, J lost 1 base, and 6 bases stayed unmatched. Germline V CDR1 and CDR2: SGHVS, FQNEAQ. As DNA, the CDR3 is TGTGCCACCCCAGACAGGGTGAACACCGGGGAGCTGTTTTTT. It encodes CATPDRVNTGELFF.

This clonotype has at least ten counts. CDR3 nucleotides: TGTGCCAGCAGCTTATTTTCCGGGGGGACGACCGGGGAGCTGTTTTTT. The encoded protein is CASSLFSGGTTGELFF. V usage is TRBV7-2 and J usage is TRBJ2-2; 7 positions match TRBD2. From germline, CDR1 is SGHTA and CDR2 FQGNSA. The length of the CDR3 is 16 residues. The trim removed 2 bases at V and 5 bases at J, leaving 8 bases unmatched. Combining the CDR3 with reference TRBV7-2 and TRBJ2-2 gives the whole variable domain GAGVSQSPSNKVTEKGKDVELRCDPISGHTALYWYRQSLGQGLEFLIYFQGNSAPDKSGLPSDRFSAERTGGSVSTLTIQRTQQEDSAVYLCASSLFSGGTTGELFFGEGSRLTVL.

The CDR3 region has the DNA TGCAGTGCTCTAAGCAGGGATAACACCGGGGAGCTGTTTTTT. Encoded protein: CSALSRDNTGELFF. This sequence joins TRBV20-1 and TRBJ2-2, with D possibly being TRBD1 (5 bases). Germline CDR1 reads DFQATT; CDR2 reads SNEGSKA (reference sequence). V was trimmed by 5 bases and J by 2 bases, leaving 12 bases between them. This CDR3 is built from 14 residues.